These 30 T cell receptor beta chains share one sample of origin, sequenced in a study of T cell responses to AZD1222 COVID-19 vaccine. Here immunoSEQ multiplex PCR was the method, and the copy in TCRdb shows in-frame clones only, minus some. The table includes approximately 170,000 clones, approximately 86% detected once. The material sequenced was peripheral blood, taken 28 days after the second AZD1222 dose. The receptors derive from an adult who received the AZD1222 COVID-19 vaccine.

The CDR3 sequence: CASSWTSGGRYQETQYF. CDR3 nucleotide sequence: TGCGCCAGCAGCTGGACTAGCGGGGGGCGATACCAAGAGACCCAGTACTTC. The V call is TRBV5-1, the J call TRBJ2-5, with TRBD2 matching 14 bases. The J segment lost 0 bases and the V segment lost 3 bases, leaving 4 bases of the junction unmatched. Germline V gene data show CDR1 as SGHRS and CDR2 as YFSETQ. The CDR3 consists of 17 residues.

V and J are TRBV6-5 and TRBJ1-1; 8 bases are a match to TRBD1. With V trimmed by 5 bases and J by 3 bases, 5 bases remained unmatched. The germline gives CDR1 MNHEY, CDR2 SVGAGI. This CDR3 spans 14 amino acids. CDR3 nucleotide sequence: TGTGCCAGCAGTAGCGGGACAGGCCACACTGAAGCTTTCTTT. Its protein is CASSSGTGHTEAFF.

The chain uses TRBV3-1 (or the pseudogene TRBV3-2) and TRBJ1-2; the D is unclear. The CDR3 runs to 13 residues. Germline V lookup: CDR1 LGHDT, CDR2 YNNKEL (reference sequence). The V end was cut by 4 bases, the J end by 1 base, with 7 bases between. The CDR3 loop reads CASSPDRNYGYTF. The CDR3 bases are TGTGCCAGCAGCCCGGACCGTAACTATGGCTACACCTTC.

The chain links TRBV12-3 or TRBV12-4 to TRBJ1-1; 7 bases are a match to TRBD1. The CDR3 has 13 amino acids. Losses at the gene ends were 7 bases for V and 9 bases for J; bases not matched to a gene: 11. As DNA, the CDR3 is TGTGCCAGCAAACCCTCCGACAGGGTTCAAGCTTTCTTT. This codes for CASKPSDRVQAFF.

The J gene is TRBJ1-4, the V gene TRBV30; TRBD1 matches 10 bases. Germline lookup yields CDR1 GTSNPN and CDR2 SVGIG (reference sequence). V was pared by 3 bases and J by 3 bases, with 4 bases of the junction left unmatched. This CDR3 region has 15 residues. Written as DNA, the CDR3 is TGTGCCTGGAGCGAAGGGACAGGGGCTAATGAAAAACTGTTTTTT. Translated, it gives CAWSEGTGANEKLFF.

The chain uses TRBV7-3 and TRBJ2-6, with TRBD1 matching over 11 bases. The V segment lost 4 bases and the J segment 2 bases; nucleotides outside the gene matches: 4. The CDR3 length is 17 residues. CDR1 is SGHTA and CDR2 is FQGTGA in the germline V gene. CDR3 in amino acids: CASSSDRGLAGANVLTF. The CDR3 DNA is TGTGCCAGCAGCTCGGACAGGGGGCTGGCTGGGGCCAACGTCCTGACTTTC.

This chain uses TRBV6-4 with TRBJ2-1; D perhaps matches TRBD1 (6 bases). The length of the CDR3 is 13 residues. The germline gives CDR1 MRHNA, CDR2 SNTAGT. V lost 4 bases and J lost 5, with 9 bases in between. The CDR3 DNA reads as TGTGCCAGCAGTGTTGACAGGAACAATGAGCAGTTCTTC. This codes for CASSVDRNNEQFF.

The V call is TRBV7-2, the J call TRBJ2-1, with a weak D call TRBD2 (6 bases). The CDR3 loop spans 17 amino acids. V gave up 5 bases and J gave up 10 bases, with 27 bases separating them. Per the germline V gene, CDR1 is SGHTA and CDR2 is FQGNSA. The CDR3 DNA reads as TGTGCCAGCAGCCCTAGTGGGTCGGGACTCATTGGGAAGGAGCAGTTCTTC. Translating gives CASSPSGSGLIGKEQFF. The full variable domain, completed using reference TRBV7-2 and TRBJ2-1, is GAGVSQSPSNKVTEKGKDVELRCDPISGHTALYWYRQSLGQGLEFLIYFQGNSAPDKSGLPSDRFSAERTGGSVSTLTIQRTQQEDSAVYLCASSPSGSGLIGKEQFFGPGTRLTVL.

This clone was found a few times. This sequence joins TRBV6-1 and TRBJ2-7, with 8 bases fitting TRBD1. The CDR3 consists of 16 residues. Germline V CDR1 and CDR2: MNHNS, SASEGT. V gave up 2 bases and J gave up 3 bases; unmatched junction bases: 9. The DNA of the CDR3 is TGTGCCAGCAGTGAAAGATTCGCACAGGGGGACTACGAGCAGTACTTC. It encodes CASSERFAQGDYEQYF.

The genes are TRBV9 and TRBJ2-2, with TRBD2 matching 13 bases. The CDR3 sequence is 19 residues long. CDR1 is SGDLS and CDR2 is YYNGEE in the germline V gene. J lost 3 bases, V lost 2 bases, and 10 bases had no gene match. Here the CDR3 reads CASSVPTSGGTADTGELFF. CDR3 nucleotide sequence: TGTGCCAGCAGCGTTCCGACTAGCGGGGGGACCGCGGACACCGGGGAGCTGTTTTTT.

Only a few counts were recorded for this clone. The V and J genes are TRBV5-1 and TRBJ1-3; D is undetermined. This CDR3 is 14 amino acids long. Germline V lookup: CDR1 SGHRS, CDR2 YFSETQ. The ends were cut back, 1 base at V and 0 bases at J, with 5 bases in the middle. The CDR3 coding sequence is TGCGCCAGCAGCTTGACTAGCTCTGGAAACACCATATATTTT. As protein: CASSLTSSGNTIYF.

As regards this clone: A read error may produce the germline difference seen at one junction end. The J gene is TRBJ1-1, the V gene TRBV6-4; D call uncertain. This CDR3 comprises 13 residues. The germline gives CDR1 MRHNA, CDR2 SNTAGT. DNA of the CDR3: TGTGCCAGCAGTAACTCGAAGGACACTGAAGCTTTCTTT. It specifies CASSNSKDTEAFF.

The rearrangement joins TRBV18 to TRBJ2-6, with unresolved D. V gave up 2 bases and J gave up 3 bases, with 8 bases separating them. Germline V gene lookup returns CDR1 KGHSH and CDR2 LQKENI. The CDR3 is 15 residues long. The CDR3 reads CASSPRTGGANVLTF. The CDR3 DNA reads TGTGCCAGCTCACCAAGGACGGGTGGGGCCAACGTCCTGACTTTC.

J is TRBJ2-6 and V is TRBV5-5; possibly TRBD1 or TRBD2 for D (6 bases each). The V and J ends lost 4 bases and 2 bases respectively, with 19 bases between them. This CDR3 spans 18 amino acids. Germline V gives CDR1 SGHKS, CDR2 YYEKEE (reference sequence). The DNA of the CDR3 is TGTGCCAGCAGCCCCATCGGGACGGGGGCGGCTGGGGCCAACGTCCTGACTTTC. Protein sequence: CASSPIGTGAAGANVLTF. The full variable domain, rest sourced from reference TRBV5-5 and TRBJ2-6, is DAGVTQSPTHLIKTRGQQVTLRCSPISGHKSVSWYQQVLGQGPQFIFQYYEKEERGRGNFPDRFSARQFPNYSSELNVNALLLGDSALYLCASSPIGTGAAGANVLTFGAGSRLTVL.

The chain joins TRBV27 to TRBJ2-7; TRBD1 agrees at 9 bases. V was pared by 1 base and J by 2 bases, with 3 bases of the junction left unmatched. Germline V gene lookup returns CDR1 MNHEY and CDR2 SMNVEV (reference sequence). CDR3 length: 15 residues. The chain's CDR3 is CASSLLGQGPYEQYF. Here the CDR3 DNA reads TGTGCCAGCAGTTTATTGGGACAGGGTCCCTACGAGCAGTACTTC.

The J gene is TRBJ2-1, the V gene TRBV5-4, with TRBD2 matching 10 bases. Germline values: CDR1 SGHNT, CDR2 YYREEE (reference sequence). J lost 14 bases, V lost 0 bases, and 5 bases had no gene match. CDR3 length: 13 residues. CDR3 nucleotide sequence: TGTGCCAGCAGCTTGGTTCTAGCGGGGGTGGAGTTCTTC. It specifies CASSLVLAGVEFF. Full variable domain (rest looked up from reference TRBV5-4 and TRBJ2-1): ETGVTQSPTHLIKTRGQQVTLRCSSQSGHNTVSWYQQALGQGPQFIFQYYREEENGRGNFPPRFSGLQFPNYSSELNVNALELDDSALYLCASSLVLAGVEFFGPGTRLTVL.

This chain joins TRBV6-5 and TRBJ2-4; tentatively, D is TRBD1 (6 bases). V was clipped by 2 bases and J by 0 bases, with 11 bases between them. Per germline, CDR1 MNHEY and CDR2 SVGAGI. The CDR3 loop spans 16 amino acids. CDR3 region: CASSYLGQLAKNIQYF. The CDR3 DNA reads as TGTGCCAGCAGTTACCTCGGACAGCTAGCCAAAAACATTCAGTACTTC.

The chain combines TRBV5-1 with TRBJ1-1; tentative D call: TRBD1 (5 bases). Deletions cut 4 bases from V and 1 base from J, with 14 bases between. Germline assignment: CDR1 SGHRS and CDR2 YFSETQ. This CDR3 has 15 residues. CDR3 sequence (DNA): TGCGCCAGCAGCAATCCGGGACCGAGGAACACTGAAGCTTTCTTT. Its protein is CASSNPGPRNTEAFF.

The gene calls are TRBV7-6 and TRBJ1-1; D not certain. V was cut by 10 bases and J by 4 bases, with 10 bases left in between. The CDR3 loop spans 11 amino acids. Germline CDR1 reads SGHVS; CDR2 reads FNYEAQ. As DNA, the CDR3 is TGTGCCACCCGTGACGGCACTGAAGCTTTCTTT. Translation gives CATRDGTEAFF.

For the CDR3, the DNA is TGTGCCAGCAGCTTAGGTTCGGACAGGGGTTTCGAAAAACTGTTTTTT. Residues: CASSLGSDRGFEKLFF. The chain carries TRBV7-9 and TRBJ1-4, with 9 bases fitting TRBD1. Germline V lookup: CDR1 SEHNR, CDR2 FQNEAQ (reference sequence). This CDR3 is built from 16 residues. V trimming: 1 base; J trimming: 8 bases; junction bases outside the gene matches: 8.

The chain is built from TRBV6-1 and TRBJ1-2; the match to TRBD1 covers 8 bases. With 2 bases clipped from V and 4 bases from J, the junction kept 6 bases outside the gene matches. The CDR3 is made up of 15 amino acids. CDR1 and CDR2 (germline): MNHNS, SASEGT. For the CDR3, the DNA is TGTGCCAGCAGTGAATCGGGACAGGCGACCTATGGCTACACCTTC. Amino acid sequence: CASSESGQATYGYTF.

This rearrangement joins TRBV12-3 or TRBV12-4 to TRBJ2-6; D is unresolved. V lost 6 bases and J 0 bases, leaving 3 bases between the germline ends. The CDR3 is made up of 13 amino acids. The CDR3 nucleotides are TGTGCCAGCAGGTCCTCTGGGGCCAACGTCCTGACTTTC. Protein product: CASRSSGANVLTF.

The chain recombines TRBV9 with TRBJ1-2; D call uncertain. The CDR3 totals 15 residues. CDR1 and CDR2 (germline): SGDLS, YYNGEE. Trimming shortened V by 5 bases and J by 0 bases, and 14 bases separated the two germline ends. The CDR3 is CASSDQGRANYGYTF. In DNA form, the CDR3 reads TGTGCCAGCAGTGACCAAGGACGGGCTAACTATGGCTACACCTTC.

V is TRBV3-1 (or the pseudogene TRBV3-2) and J is TRBJ1-2; 9 nucleotides align to TRBD1. Germline V gene sequence: CDR1 LGHDT, CDR2 YNNKEL (reference sequence). Germline trimming cut 3 bases from V and 11 bases from J; bases unmatched to any gene: 4. This CDR3 spans 12 amino acids. The CDR3 reads CASSQGQGRYTF. The CDR3 DNA reads TGTGCCAGCAGCCAGGGACAGGGAAGGTACACCTTC.

The chain is built from TRBV19 and TRBJ2-3, with a tentative D call TRBD1 (5 bases). There are 15 residues in the CDR3. Germline V gene data show CDR1 as LNHDA and CDR2 as SQIVND (reference sequence). Deletions cut 4 bases from V and 6 bases from J, with 17 bases between. CDR3 sequence: CASSKGASEVDTQYF. CDR3 bases: TGTGCCAGTAGTAAAGGGGCTAGTGAGGTTGATACGCAGTATTTT.

The chain is built from TRBV19 and TRBJ1-6, with D possibly TRBD1 on 5 matching bases. CDR3 size: 13 residues. V lost 5 bases and J 12 bases, leaving 14 bases between the germline ends. Germline CDR1 and CDR2: LNHDA and SQIVND (reference sequence). CDR3 in DNA: TGTGCCAGTAGTGTGGCCCGGGGGGGACCCCTCCACTTT. Amino acid sequence: CASSVARGGPLHF.

The rearrangement uses TRBV29-1 and TRBJ1-4, with 7 bases fitting TRBD1. V gave up 7 bases and J gave up 5 bases; unmatched junction bases: 4. There are 12 residues in the CDR3. Germline values: CDR1 SQVTM, CDR2 ANQGSEA. CDR3 sequence reads: CSGGQRNEKLFF. Here the CDR3 DNA reads TGCAGCGGGGGACAGCGAAATGAAAAACTGTTTTTT.

This chain connects TRBV7-3 to TRBJ1-6, with D possibly matching TRBD1 (5 bases). The V and J ends lost 5 bases and 7 bases respectively, with 15 bases between them. This CDR3 region has 15 residues. CDR1 is SGHTA, CDR2 FQGTGA, per germline. The CDR3 DNA reads TGTGCCAGCAGCCGCGGGGGACCGCCGAATTCACCCCTCCACTTT. Translation gives CASSRGGPPNSPLHF.

This clone occurred once. This chain joins TRBV12-3 or TRBV12-4 and TRBJ1-1, with a possible D match to TRBD1 (5 bases). This CDR3 has 13 residues. V lost 6 bases and J lost 2, with 10 bases in between. CDR3 DNA: TGTGCCAGCAGGGGACGGGTAAACACTGAAGCTTTCTTT. Translation gives CASRGRVNTEAFF.

The chain uses TRBV28 and TRBJ2-5, with TRBD2 matching 11 bases. CDR1 is MDHEN and CDR2 is SYDVKM in the germline V gene. The CDR3 spans 15 residues. The ends lost 3 bases at V and 3 bases at J; junction bases unmatched: 3. The CDR3 DNA reads as TGTGCCAGCAGTTTTACTAGCGGGGGAAAAGAGACCCAGTACTTC. It translates to CASSFTSGGKETQYF.